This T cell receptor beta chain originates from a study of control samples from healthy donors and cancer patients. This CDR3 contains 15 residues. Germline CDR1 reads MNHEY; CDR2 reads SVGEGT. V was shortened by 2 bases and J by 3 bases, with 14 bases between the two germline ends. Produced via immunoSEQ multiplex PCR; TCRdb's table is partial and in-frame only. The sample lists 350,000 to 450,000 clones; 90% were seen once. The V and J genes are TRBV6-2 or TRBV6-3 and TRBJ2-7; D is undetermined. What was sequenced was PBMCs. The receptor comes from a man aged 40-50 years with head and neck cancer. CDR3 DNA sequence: TGTGCCAGCAGTTACCCGAAGCTGGGGAACTACGAGCAGTACTTC. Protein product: CASSYPKLGNYEQYF.